The entry that follows covers one T cell receptor beta chain sequence. Its antigen is still unknown. V was pared by 4 bases and J by 5 bases, with 21 bases between. The CDR3 consists of 16 residues. Germline-derived CDR1 and CDR2 are SGHDT and YYEEEE. These data originate in a study of T cell clonotyping in hematopoietic cell transplantation. Study conclusions and caveats: After transplant, recipient diversity fell while pathologically expanded clonotypes grew through day 180. CD4 and CD8 repertoire contributions could not be separated without sorting. At the given depth, recipient repertoires were over 95% de novo clonotypes.

TCRdb keeps only in-frame clones here, not all; method: immunoSEQ multiplex PCR. The sample has 25,000 to 35,000 clones; approximately 94% are singletons. The sample comprised peripheral blood mononuclear cells. This TCR came from a man between 45 and 60 years old in good health. Some clones in this sample may be carry-over from other donors' samples. V is TRBV5-6 and J is TRBJ1-2; D is uncertain. The CDR3 spells CASSPVRYLLGYGYTF. The CDR3 region has the DNA TGTGCCAGCAGCCCTGTGCGGTACCTCCTGGGTTATGGCTACACCTTC. Full variable domain (outside the CDR3, taken from reference TRBV5-6 and TRBJ1-2): DAGVTQSPTHLIKTRGQQVTLRCSPKSGHDTVSWYQQALGQGPQFIFQYYEEEERQRGNFPDRFSGHQFPNYSSELNVNALLLGDSALYLCASSPVRYLLGYGYTFGSGTRLTVV.